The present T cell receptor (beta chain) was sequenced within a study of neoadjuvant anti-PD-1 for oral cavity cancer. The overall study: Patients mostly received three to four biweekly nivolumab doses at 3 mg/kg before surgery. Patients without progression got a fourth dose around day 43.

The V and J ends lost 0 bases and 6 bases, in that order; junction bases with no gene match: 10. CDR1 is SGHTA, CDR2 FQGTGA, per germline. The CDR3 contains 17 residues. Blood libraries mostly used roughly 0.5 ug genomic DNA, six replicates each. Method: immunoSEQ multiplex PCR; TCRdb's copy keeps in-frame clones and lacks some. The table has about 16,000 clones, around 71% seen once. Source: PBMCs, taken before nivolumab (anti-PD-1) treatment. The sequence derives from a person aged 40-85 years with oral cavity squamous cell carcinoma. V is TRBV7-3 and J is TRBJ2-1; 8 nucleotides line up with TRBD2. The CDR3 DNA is TGTGCCAGCAGCTTAACCCCGGCCGGCGGGGGGACCAATGAGCAGTTCTTC. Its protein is CASSLTPAGGGTNEQFF.